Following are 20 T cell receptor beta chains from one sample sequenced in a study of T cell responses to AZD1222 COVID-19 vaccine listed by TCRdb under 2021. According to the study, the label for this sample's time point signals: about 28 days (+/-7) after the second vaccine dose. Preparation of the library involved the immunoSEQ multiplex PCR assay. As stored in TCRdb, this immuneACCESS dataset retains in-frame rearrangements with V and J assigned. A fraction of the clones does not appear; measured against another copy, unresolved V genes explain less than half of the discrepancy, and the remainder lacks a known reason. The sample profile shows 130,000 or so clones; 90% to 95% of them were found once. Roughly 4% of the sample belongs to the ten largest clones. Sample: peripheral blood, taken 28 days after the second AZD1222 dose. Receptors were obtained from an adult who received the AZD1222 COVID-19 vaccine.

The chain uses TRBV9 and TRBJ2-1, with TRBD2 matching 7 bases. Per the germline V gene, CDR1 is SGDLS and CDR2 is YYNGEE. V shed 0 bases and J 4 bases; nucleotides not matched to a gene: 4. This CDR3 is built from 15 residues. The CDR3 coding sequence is TGTGCCAGCAGCGTAGTGTCTAGCGGATACAATGAGCAGTTCTTC. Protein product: CASSVVSSGYNEQFF. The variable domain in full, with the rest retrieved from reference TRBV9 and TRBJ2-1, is DSGVTQTPKHLITATGQRVTLRCSPRSGDLSVYWYQQSLDQGLQFLIQYYNGEERAKGNILERFSAQQFPDLHSELNLSSLELGDSALYFCASSVVSSGYNEQFFGPGTRLTVL.

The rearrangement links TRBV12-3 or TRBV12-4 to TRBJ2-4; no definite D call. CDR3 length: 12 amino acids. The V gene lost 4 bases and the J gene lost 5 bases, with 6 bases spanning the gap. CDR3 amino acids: CASSSSQNIQYF. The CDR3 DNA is TGTGCCAGCAGTTCTTCCCAAAACATTCAGTACTTC.

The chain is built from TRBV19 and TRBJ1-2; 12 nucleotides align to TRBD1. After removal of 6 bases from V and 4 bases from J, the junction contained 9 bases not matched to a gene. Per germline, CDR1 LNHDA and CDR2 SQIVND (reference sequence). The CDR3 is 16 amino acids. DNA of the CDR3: TGTGCCAGTAGAACGGGACAGGGGGCACTTGGCTATGGCTACACCTTC. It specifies CASRTGQGALGYGYTF.

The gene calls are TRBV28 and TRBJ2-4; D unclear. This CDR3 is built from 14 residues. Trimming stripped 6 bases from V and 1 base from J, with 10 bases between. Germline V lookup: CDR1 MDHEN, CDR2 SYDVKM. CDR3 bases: TGTGCCAGCAGCGCCAGGTGGGCCAAAAACATTCAGTACTTC. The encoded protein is CASSARWAKNIQYF.

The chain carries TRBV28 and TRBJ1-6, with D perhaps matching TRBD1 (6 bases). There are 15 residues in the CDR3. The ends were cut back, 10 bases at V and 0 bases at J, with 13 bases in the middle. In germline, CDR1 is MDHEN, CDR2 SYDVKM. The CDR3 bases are TGTGCCACCCGTACAGGGAGCTCCTATAATTCACCCCTCCACTTT. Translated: CATRTGSSYNSPLHF. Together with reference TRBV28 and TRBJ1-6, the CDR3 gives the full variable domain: DVKVTQSSRYLVKRTGEKVFLECVQDMDHENMFWYRQDPGLGLRLIYFSYDVKMKEKGDIPEGYSVSREKKERFSLILESASTNQTSMYLCATRTGSSYNSPLHFGNGTRLTVT.

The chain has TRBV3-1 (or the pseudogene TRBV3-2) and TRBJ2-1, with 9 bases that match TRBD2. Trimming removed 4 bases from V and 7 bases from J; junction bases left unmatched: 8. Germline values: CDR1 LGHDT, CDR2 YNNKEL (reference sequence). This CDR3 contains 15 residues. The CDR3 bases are TGTGCCAGCAGCCTCGGGACTAGCCACTCGAATGAGCAGTTCTTC. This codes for CASSLGTSHSNEQFF.

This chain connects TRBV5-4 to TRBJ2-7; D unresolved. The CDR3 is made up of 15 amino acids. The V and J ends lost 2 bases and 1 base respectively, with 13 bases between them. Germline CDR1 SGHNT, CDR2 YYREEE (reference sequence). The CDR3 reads CASSFYGVLSYEQYF. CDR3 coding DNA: TGTGCCAGCAGCTTCTATGGGGTCCTTTCCTACGAGCAGTACTTC.

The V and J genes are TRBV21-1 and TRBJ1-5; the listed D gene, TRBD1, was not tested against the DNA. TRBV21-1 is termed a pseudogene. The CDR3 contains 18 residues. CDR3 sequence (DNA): TGTGCCAGCAGAGGGGGCGACAGGGGCGAAACAAACCATCAGCCCCAGCATTTT. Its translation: CASRGGDRGETNHQPQHF.

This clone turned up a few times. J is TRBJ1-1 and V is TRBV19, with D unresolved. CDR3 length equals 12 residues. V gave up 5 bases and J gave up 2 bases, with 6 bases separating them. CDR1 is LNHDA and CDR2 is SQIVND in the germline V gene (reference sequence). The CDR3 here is CASSPPNTEAFF. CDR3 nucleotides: TGTGCCAGTAGTCCCCCTAACACTGAAGCTTTCTTT. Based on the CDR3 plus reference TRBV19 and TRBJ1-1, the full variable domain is DGGITQSPKYLFRKEGQNVTLSCEQNLNHDAMYWYRQDPGQGLRLIYYSQIVNDFQKGDIAEGYSVSREKKESFPLTVTSAQKNPTAFYLCASSPPNTEAFFGQGTRLTVV.

The CDR3 region has the DNA TGTGCCAGCAGCCGTGGACTAAATGAGCAGTTCTTC. Translated: CASSRGLNEQFF. The rearrangement uses TRBV28 and TRBJ2-1; D is possibly TRBD2 (6 bases). Germline V gene sequence: CDR1 MDHEN, CDR2 SYDVKM. The CDR3 length is 12 residues. Trimming removed 6 bases from V and 7 bases from J, with 10 bases in between.

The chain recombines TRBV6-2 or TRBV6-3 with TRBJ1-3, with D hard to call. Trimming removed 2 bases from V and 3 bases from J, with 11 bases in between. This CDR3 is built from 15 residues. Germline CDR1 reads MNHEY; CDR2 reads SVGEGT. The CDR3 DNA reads TGTGCCAGCAGTTACGACGTCAGCTATGGAAACACCATATATTTT. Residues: CASSYDVSYGNTIYF.

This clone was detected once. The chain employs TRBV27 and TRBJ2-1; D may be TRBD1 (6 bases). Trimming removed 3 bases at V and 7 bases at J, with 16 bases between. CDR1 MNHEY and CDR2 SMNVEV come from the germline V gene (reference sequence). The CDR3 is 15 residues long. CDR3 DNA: TGTGCCAGCAGTTTGGGGGCAGTCCCGTCGAATGAGCAGTTCTTC. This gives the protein CASSLGAVPSNEQFF.

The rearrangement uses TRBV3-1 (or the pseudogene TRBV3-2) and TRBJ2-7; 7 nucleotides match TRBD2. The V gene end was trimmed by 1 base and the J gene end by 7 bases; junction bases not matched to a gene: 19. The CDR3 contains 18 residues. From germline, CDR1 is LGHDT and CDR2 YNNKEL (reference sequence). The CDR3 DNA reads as TGTGCCAGCAGCCAAGGAGGGAGGGTAGCAAGGGGAAGGGAAGAGCAGTACTTC. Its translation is CASSQGGRVARGREEQYF.

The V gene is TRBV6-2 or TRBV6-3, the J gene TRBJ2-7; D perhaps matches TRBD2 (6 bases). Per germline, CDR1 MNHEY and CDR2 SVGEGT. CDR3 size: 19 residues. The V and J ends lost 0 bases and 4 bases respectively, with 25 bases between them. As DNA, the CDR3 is TGTGCCAGCAGTTACTCTCTACTTAACTCCGGAGGGAGAAGGTACGAGCAGTACTTC. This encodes CASSYSLLNSGGRRYEQYF.

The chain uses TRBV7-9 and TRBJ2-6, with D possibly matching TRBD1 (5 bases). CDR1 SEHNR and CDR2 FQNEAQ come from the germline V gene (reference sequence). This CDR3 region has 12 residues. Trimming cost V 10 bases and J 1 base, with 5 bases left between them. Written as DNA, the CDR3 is TGTGCCAAGGGGTCTGGGGCCAACGTCCTGACTTTC. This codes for CAKGSGANVLTF. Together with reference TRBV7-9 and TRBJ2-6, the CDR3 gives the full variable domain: DTGVSQNPRHKITKRGQNVTFRCDPISEHNRLYWYRQTLGQGPEFLTYFQNEAQLEKSRLLSDRFSAERPKGSFSTLEIQRTEQGDSAMYLCAKGSGANVLTFGAGSRLTVL.

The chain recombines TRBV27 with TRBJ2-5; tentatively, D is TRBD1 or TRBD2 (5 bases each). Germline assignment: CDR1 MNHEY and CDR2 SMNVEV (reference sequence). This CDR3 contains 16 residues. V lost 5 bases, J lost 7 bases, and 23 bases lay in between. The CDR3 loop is CASSPAGTKAPGTQYF. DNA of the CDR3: TGTGCCAGCAGTCCGGCCGGGACCAAAGCCCCCGGGACCCAGTACTTC.

The CDR3 DNA sequence: TGCGCCAGCAGCCCGGGACTTCTGAACACCGGGGAGCTGTTTTTT. It codes for CASSPGLLNTGELFF. The V call is TRBV4-3, the J call TRBJ2-2; TRBD2 might be the D (6 bases). Trimming shortened V by 4 bases and J by 1 base, and 10 bases separated the two germline ends. The V gene's germline CDR1 is LGHNA and CDR2 YSLEER. This CDR3 spans 15 amino acids.

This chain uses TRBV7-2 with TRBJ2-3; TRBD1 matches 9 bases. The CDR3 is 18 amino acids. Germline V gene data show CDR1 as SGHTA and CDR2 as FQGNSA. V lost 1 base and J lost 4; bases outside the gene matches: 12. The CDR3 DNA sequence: TGTGCCAGCAGCTTAGGACCAACGGGACAGGGATTTTCAGATACGCAGTATTTT. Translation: CASSLGPTGQGFSDTQYF.

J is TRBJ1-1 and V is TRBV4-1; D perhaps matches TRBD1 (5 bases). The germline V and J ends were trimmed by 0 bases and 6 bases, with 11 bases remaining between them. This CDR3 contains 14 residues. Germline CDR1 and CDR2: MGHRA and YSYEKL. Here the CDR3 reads CASSQEQDYSEAFF. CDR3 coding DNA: TGCGCCAGCAGCCAAGAACAGGACTATTCTGAAGCTTTCTTT.

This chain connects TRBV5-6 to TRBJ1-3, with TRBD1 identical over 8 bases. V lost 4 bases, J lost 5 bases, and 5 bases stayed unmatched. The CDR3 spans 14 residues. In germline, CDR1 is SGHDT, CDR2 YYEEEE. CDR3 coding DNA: TGTGCCAGCAGCGCCGGACAGGGTAGAAACACCATATATTTT. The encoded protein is CASSAGQGRNTIYF.